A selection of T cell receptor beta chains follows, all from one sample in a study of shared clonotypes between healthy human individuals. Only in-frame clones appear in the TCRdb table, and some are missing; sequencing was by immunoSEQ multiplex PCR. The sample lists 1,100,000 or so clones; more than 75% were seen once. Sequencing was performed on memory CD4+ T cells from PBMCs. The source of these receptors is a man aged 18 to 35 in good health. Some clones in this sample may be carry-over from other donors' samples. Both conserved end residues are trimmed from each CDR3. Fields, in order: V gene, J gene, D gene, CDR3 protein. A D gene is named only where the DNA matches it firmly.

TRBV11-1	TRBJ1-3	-	ASPGGYRGNTIY
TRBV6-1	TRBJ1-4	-	ASSEAMGIEKLF
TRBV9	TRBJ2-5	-	ASASANQETQY
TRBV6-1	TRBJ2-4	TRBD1	ASSEAATGDKNIQY
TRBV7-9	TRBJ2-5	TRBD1	ASSAMGQPQETQY
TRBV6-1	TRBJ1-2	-	ASSEVVGKGNGYT
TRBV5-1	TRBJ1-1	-	ASSSLDSANTEAF
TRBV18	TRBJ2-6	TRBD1	ASSPGQGLISGANVLT
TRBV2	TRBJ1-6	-	ASSARSSYNSPLH
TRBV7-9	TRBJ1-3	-	ASSRTRAGNTIY
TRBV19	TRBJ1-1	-	ASRWTGEAF
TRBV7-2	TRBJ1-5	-	ASSPNSPYSNQPQH
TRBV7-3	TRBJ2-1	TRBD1	ASSPRQGAYNEQF
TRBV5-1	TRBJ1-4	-	ASSLETATNEKLF
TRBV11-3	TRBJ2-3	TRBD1	ASSSSFGTGGTDTQY
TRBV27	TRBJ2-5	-	ARQWALQETQY
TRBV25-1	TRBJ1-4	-	ASRRSATNEKLF
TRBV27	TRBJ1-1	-	ASRGGGTGTEAF
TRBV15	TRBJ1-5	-	ATSWGRSNQPQH
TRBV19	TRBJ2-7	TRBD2	ASNPGASGTYEQY
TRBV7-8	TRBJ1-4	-	ASSLGFVEKLF
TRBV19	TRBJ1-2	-	ASSHRARNYGYT
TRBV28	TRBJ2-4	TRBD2	ASSLTAGGKNIQY
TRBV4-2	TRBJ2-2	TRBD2	ASSQVQTSGRAAGELF
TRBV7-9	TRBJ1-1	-	ASSLAYTEAF
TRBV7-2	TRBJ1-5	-	ASSPGGANNQPQH
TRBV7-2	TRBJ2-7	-	ASSLDRSDEQY
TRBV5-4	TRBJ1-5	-	ASSSDINQPQH
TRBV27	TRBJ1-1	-	ASSLRQANTEAF
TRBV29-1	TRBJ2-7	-	SVDRYLGNEQY
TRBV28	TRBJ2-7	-	ASSTPGEQY
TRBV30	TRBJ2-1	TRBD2	AWSSWGGQF
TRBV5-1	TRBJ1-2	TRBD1	ASSSDRGIYGYT
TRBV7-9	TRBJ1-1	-	ASSSSAGTEAF
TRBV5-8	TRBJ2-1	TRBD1	ASSLVGTGYNEQF
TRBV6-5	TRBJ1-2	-	ASTPTGGALGYT
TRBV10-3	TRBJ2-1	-	AISESWSSGNEQF
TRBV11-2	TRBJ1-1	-	ASSPIRADTEAF